This record covers a single TCR beta chain. Germline V gene lookup returns CDR1 SGHRS and CDR2 YFSETQ. V lost 4 bases and J lost 10; bases outside the gene matches: 12. This CDR3 is 14 amino acids long. The sample comes from a study of blood T cell repertoires in COVID-19. The method was immunoSEQ multiplex PCR; TCRdb's version includes in-frame clones alone and lacks a portion of them. The sample shows roughly 61,000 clones, around 90% of them seen only once. J is TRBJ1-1 and V is TRBV5-1; 8 bases fit TRBD1. Source material: peripheral blood. This clonotype was obtained from a man in his 60s with acute or convalescent COVID-19. As DNA, the CDR3 is TGCGCCAGCAGCGGAGGCGAGCAGGGGGCGCGAGCTTTCTTT. It specifies CASSGGEQGARAFF.